This entry lists 27 T cell receptor beta chains sequenced from one sample in a study of chemoradiotherapy in HPV16-positive cancers. Clones were sequenced by immunoSEQ multiplex PCR, and TCRdb holds only the in-frame ones, with some missing. The data show approximately 5,000 clones, over 70% seen once. The sequences come from tumor tissue, collected from a patient who underwent chemoradiotherapy. These receptor sequences come from a human donor with HPV-associated anogenital cancer.

About this clone itself: A read error may produce the germline difference seen at one junction end. The rearrangement uses TRBV7-9 and TRBJ2-1, with TRBD1 matching 10 bases. The germline gives CDR1 SEHNR, CDR2 FQNEAQ (reference sequence). This CDR3 has 15 amino acids. The chain's CDR3 is CASSTTGGVYSEQFF. The CDR3 DNA reads TGTGCCAGCAGCACGACAGGGGGCGTATACAGTGAGCAGTTCTTC.

The sample holds a few counts of this clone. V is TRBV2 and J is TRBJ1-2; 9 bases are shared with TRBD1. From germline, CDR1 is SNHLY and CDR2 FYNNEI. This CDR3 contains 13 residues. Trimming cost V 6 bases and J 6 bases; bases outside gene matches: 5. CDR3 nucleotide sequence: TGTGCCAGCAGCGACAGGGGGGTAGATGGCTACACCTTC. Translated: CASSDRGVDGYTF.

The V gene is TRBV28, the J gene TRBJ1-4; TRBD1 aligns across 11 bases. CDR1 and CDR2 (germline): MDHEN, SYDVKM. The CDR3 extends over 16 amino acids. J was trimmed by 7 bases and V by 3 bases; bases with no gene match: 7. Here the CDR3 DNA reads TGTGCCAGCAGTTTGGGACAGGGGGTTTGGGGTGAAAAACTGTTTTTT. This translates into CASSLGQGVWGEKLFF. Based on the CDR3 plus reference TRBV28 and TRBJ1-4, the full variable domain is DVKVTQSSRYLVKRTGEKVFLECVQDMDHENMFWYRQDPGLGLRLIYFSYDVKMKEKGDIPEGYSVSREKKERFSLILESASTNQTSMYLCASSLGQGVWGEKLFFGSGTQLSVL.

This clone was seen just once. This chain uses TRBV5-4 with TRBJ2-5; the match to TRBD2 covers 7 bases. The CDR3 is 13 amino acids. J lost 1 base, V lost 5 bases, and 2 bases had no gene match. Germline V gene data show CDR1 as SGHNT and CDR2 as YYREEE (reference sequence). The chain's CDR3 is CASRGGTQETQYF. The CDR3, as DNA: TGTGCCAGCAGGGGGGGGACCCAAGAGACCCAGTACTTC. The variable domain in full, completed from reference TRBV5-4 and TRBJ2-5, reads ETGVTQSPTHLIKTRGQQVTLRCSSQSGHNTVSWYQQALGQGPQFIFQYYREEENGRGNFPPRFSGLQFPNYSSELNVNALELDDSALYLCASRGGTQETQYFGPGTRLLVL.

V is TRBV25-1 and J is TRBJ1-5; D possibly corresponds to TRBD1 (5 bases). Deletions cut 4 bases from V and 3 bases from J, with 19 bases between. Germline CDR1 reads MGHDK; CDR2 reads SYGVNS. The CDR3 contains 17 residues. The CDR3 nucleotides read TGTGCCAGCAGTGGCTATGCGGCGGGGGATGACAATCAGCCCCAGCATTTT. It is translated as CASSGYAAGDDNQPQHF.

The gene calls are TRBV5-5 and TRBJ1-1; maybe TRBD1 (5 bases). Germline CDR1 and CDR2: SGHKS and YYEKEE (reference sequence). The ends were cut back, 1 base at V and 0 bases at J, with 7 bases in the middle. This CDR3 spans 14 amino acids. DNA for the CDR3: TGTGCCAGCAGCTTGCAGGGTATGAACACTGAAGCTTTCTTT. It is translated as CASSLQGMNTEAFF.

This chain connects TRBV18 to TRBJ1-2; the match to TRBD1 covers 7 bases. V was pared by 5 bases and J by 7 bases, with 13 bases of the junction left unmatched. Germline CDR1 and CDR2: KGHSH and LQKENI. The CDR3 runs to 15 residues. CDR3 bases: TGTGCCAGCTCATCGGGACAGCAGGGGTCCCGTGGCTACACCTTC. It specifies CASSSGQQGSRGYTF.

This rearrangement joins TRBV6-1 to TRBJ2-5; 9 nucleotides match TRBD2. J was trimmed by 4 bases and V by 4 bases; bases with no gene match: 10. The CDR3 sequence is 16 residues long. Germline lookup yields CDR1 MNHNS and CDR2 SASEGT. This chain's CDR3 is CASSGLPGTSRETQYF. The CDR3 DNA follows: TGTGCCAGCAGTGGTCTCCCCGGGACTAGCAGAGAGACCCAGTACTTC.

V and J are TRBV5-8 and TRBJ2-1; D uncertain. The CDR3 consists of 14 residues. Looked up from germline, CDR1 is SGHTS and CDR2 is YDEGEE. Between the trimmed V and J ends, which lost 2 bases and 3 bases, there was a span of 9 bases. The CDR3: CASSLPGRYNEQFF. In nucleotides, the CDR3 is TGTGCCAGCAGCTTACCGGGCCGCTACAATGAGCAGTTCTTC.

V gene TRBV7-3 combines with J gene TRBJ1-1; the match to TRBD1 covers 11 bases. The length of the CDR3 is 15 residues. J was trimmed by 4 bases and V by 1 base; bases with no gene match: 2. In germline, CDR1 is SGHTA, CDR2 FQGTGA. The CDR3 sequence: CASSLMGQGGTEAFF. The CDR3 DNA follows: TGTGCCAGCAGCTTAATGGGACAGGGGGGCACTGAAGCTTTCTTT.

The rearrangement uses TRBV7-3 and TRBJ2-2; D not resolved. Germline values: CDR1 SGHTA, CDR2 FQGTGA. Trimming took off 2 bases at V and 9 bases at J, with 13 bases between the two ends. The CDR3 extends over 14 amino acids. This CDR3 is CASSLLRKSRELFF. In DNA form, the CDR3 reads TGTGCCAGCAGCTTACTAAGGAAAAGCCGGGAGCTGTTTTTT. Filled out from reference TRBV7-3 and TRBJ2-2, the complete variable domain reads GAGVSQTPSNKVTEKGKYVELRCDPISGHTALYWYRQSLGQGPEFLIYFQGTGAADDSGLPNDRFFAVRPEGSVSTLKIQRTERGDSAVYLCASSLLRKSRELFFGEGSRLTVL.

The chain joins TRBV19 to TRBJ2-3; 11 bases fit TRBD1. The CDR3 contains 14 residues. Germline CDR1 and CDR2: LNHDA and SQIVND (reference sequence). V shed 2 bases, J shed 9 bases, and the junction held 4 bases outside the gene matches. CDR3 nucleotide sequence: TGTGCCAGTAGTATAACGGACAGGGGGCACACGCAGTATTTT. It is translated as CASSITDRGHTQYF.

The gene calls are TRBV7-6 and TRBJ1-2; no reliable D call. The V end lost 2 bases, the J end lost 5 bases, and 0 bases lay between the germline ends. This CDR3 region has 10 residues. Germline V gene sequence: CDR1 SGHVS, CDR2 FNYEAQ. Written as DNA, the CDR3 is TGTGCCAGCAGCTTATATGGCTACACCTTC. Amino acids: CASSLYGYTF.

The gene calls are TRBV2 and TRBJ1-1, with 9 bases that match TRBD1. Per germline, CDR1 SNHLY and CDR2 FYNNEI. V trimming: 10 bases; J trimming: 1 base; junction bases outside the gene matches: 4. This CDR3 is built from 13 residues. The CDR3 protein is CATEGQGNTEAFF. The CDR3 bases are TGTGCCACCGAGGGACAGGGGAACACTGAAGCTTTCTTT.

J is TRBJ2-7 and V is TRBV12-5, with TRBD2 matching 8 bases. The J segment lost 1 base and the V segment lost 6 bases, leaving 2 bases of the junction unmatched. The germline V gene encodes CDR1 LGHNT and CDR2 FRNRAP. The CDR3 covers 13 residues. CDR3 nucleotide sequence: TGTGCTAGTGGCGGGGGGGGTTCCTACGAGCAGTACTTC. This translates into CASGGGGSYEQYF. Using reference TRBV12-5 and TRBJ2-7 for the parts outside the CDR3, the full variable domain is DARVTQTPRHKVTEMGQEVTMRCQPILGHNTVFWYRQTMMQGLELLAYFRNRAPLDDSGMPKDRFSAEMPDATLATLKIQPSEPRDSAVYFCASGGGGSYEQYFGPGTRLTVT.

The chain recombines TRBV4-1 with TRBJ1-1; a weak D match, TRBD1 (6 bases). CDR3 size: 13 residues. Germline V lookup: CDR1 MGHRA, CDR2 YSYEKL. V lost 3 bases, J lost 10 bases, and 15 bases lay in between. The CDR3 DNA reads as TGCGCCAGCAGCCAGGAGGGGGGGCAGTTAGCTTTCTTT. This codes for CASSQEGGQLAFF.

The rearrangement joins TRBV6-6 to TRBJ1-3; D might be TRBD1 (6 bases). Trimming pared 2 bases from V and 1 base from J, leaving 12 bases between. The germline CDR1 and CDR2 sequences are MNHNY and SVGAGI (reference sequence). This CDR3 spans 16 amino acids. CDR3 loop: CASSYPQGLSGNTIYF. The CDR3 nucleotides read TGTGCCAGCAGTTACCCCCAGGGGTTGTCTGGAAACACCATATATTTT.

V and J are TRBV4-1 and TRBJ2-5; 7 bases agree with TRBD1. V was pared by 3 bases and J by 5 bases, with 9 bases of the junction left unmatched. CDR1 is MGHRA, CDR2 YSYEKL, per germline. The CDR3 spans 15 residues. In DNA form, the CDR3 reads TGCGCCAGCAGCCATGGGGCAGGGGGATTCGAGACCCAGTACTTC. Amino acid sequence: CASSHGAGGFETQYF.

The V and J genes are TRBV7-3 and TRBJ2-5; D gene ambiguous. CDR1 SGHTA and CDR2 FQGTGA come from the germline V gene. This CDR3 is built from 14 residues. Trimming stripped 6 bases from V and 5 bases from J, with 16 bases between. Here the CDR3 reads CASSLSGLGETQYF. The CDR3, as DNA: TGTGCCAGCAGTCTCTCGGGCCTAGGGGAGACCCAGTACTTC.

V gene TRBV11-2 combines with J gene TRBJ2-1; D gene uncertain. The CDR3 is made up of 11 amino acids. Trimming left V 5 bases short and J 10 bases short, with 9 bases between. Per germline, CDR1 SGHAT and CDR2 FQNNGV. The CDR3 DNA follows: TGTGCCAGCAGCATGGTAGTCGAGCAGTTCTTC. Translating gives CASSMVVEQFF.

A single count supports this clone. This chain links TRBV6-1 with TRBJ1-1, with a tentative D call TRBD1 (5 bases). Germline CDR1 reads MNHNS; CDR2 reads SASEGT. The germline V and J ends were trimmed by 2 bases and 3 bases, with 10 bases remaining between them. The length of the CDR3 is 14 residues. The CDR3 loop reads CASSEYLGDTEAFF. CDR3 nucleotide sequence: TGTGCCAGCAGTGAATATTTGGGGGACACTGAAGCTTTCTTT.

V usage is TRBV13 and J usage is TRBJ1-4; D may be TRBD1 (6 bases). CDR3 size: 15 residues. V lost 7 bases to trimming and J lost 4 bases, with 16 bases between them. Germline V gives CDR1 PRHDT, CDR2 FYEKMQ (reference sequence). CDR3 residues: CASTLMGANNEKLFF. CDR3 DNA sequence: TGTGCCAGCACCCTAATGGGGGCAAATAATGAAAAACTGTTTTTT.

The V call is TRBV5-1, the J call TRBJ1-1; no reliable D call. The germline CDR1 and CDR2 sequences are SGHRS and YFSETQ. The ends were cut back, 0 bases at V and 3 bases at J, with 12 bases in the middle. CDR3 length: 15 amino acids. The CDR3 region has the DNA TGCGCCAGCAGCTTGGTAGGAGGTCGTGACACTGAAGCTTTCTTT. Translating gives CASSLVGGRDTEAFF.

The chain is built from TRBV29-1 and TRBJ2-3; D is possibly TRBD2 (5 bases). CDR1 SQVTM and CDR2 ANQGSEA come from the germline V gene. V was trimmed by 1 base and J by 5 bases, leaving 7 bases between them. CDR3 length equals 12 residues. CDR3 amino acids: CSVEGGIDTQYF. CDR3 coding DNA: TGCAGCGTTGAAGGAGGGATAGATACGCAGTATTTT.

This clone appeared a few times. The V gene is TRBV2, the J gene TRBJ2-1; D may correspond to TRBD1 or TRBD2 (5 bases each). Germline V lookup: CDR1 SNHLY, CDR2 FYNNEI. This CDR3 region has 13 residues. V dropped 6 bases and J dropped 8 bases, with 14 bases sitting between them. CDR3 protein: CASRQEQRDEQFF. The CDR3 DNA sequence: TGTGCCAGCAGACAGGAACAGAGGGATGAGCAGTTCTTC.

By its share, this clone is medium-sized. The chain joins TRBV27 to TRBJ2-1; 7 positions agree with TRBD1. The V and J ends lost 7 bases and 4 bases, in that order; junction bases with no gene match: 10. This CDR3 contains 15 residues. Per germline, CDR1 MNHEY and CDR2 SMNVEV (reference sequence). CDR3 nucleotide sequence: TGTGCCAGCACATCCGGGACAGTGGGATACAATGAGCAGTTCTTC. It specifies CASTSGTVGYNEQFF.

The chain uses TRBV27 and TRBJ2-2; D tentatively reads TRBD1 or TRBD2 (5 bases each). The CDR3 has 18 amino acids. Trimming cost V 1 base and J 5 bases, with 20 bases left between them. Germline CDR1 and CDR2: MNHEY and SMNVEV (reference sequence). The CDR3 DNA is TGTGCCAGCAGTTTATTAGAGGGGACCACGAGAGGTACCGGGGAGCTGTTTTTT. This gives the protein CASSLLEGTTRGTGELFF.